A single sample is the source of the 5 T cell receptor beta chains below, sequenced in a study of OX40 agonist ivuxolimab in advanced cancers. Sequenced by immunoSEQ multiplex PCR; TCRdb stores in-frame clones only, minus some. The profile shows about 87,000 clones, about 83% of them singletons. This specimen consisted of CD4+ or CD8+ T cells sorted from blood, obtained in a trial of the OX40 agonist ivuxolimab. Every receptor here comes from an adult with an advanced solid tumor such as melanoma, head and neck, liver or kidney cancer.

The genes are TRBV5-4 and TRBJ2-7; TRBD1 matches 8 bases. This CDR3 has 16 residues. The V and J ends lost 0 bases and 2 bases, in that order; junction bases with no gene match: 7. Germline V gene data show CDR1 as SGHNT and CDR2 as YYREEE (reference sequence). The CDR3 reads CASSLGTGTGAYEQYF. The CDR3 coding sequence is TGTGCCAGCAGCTTGGGAACCGGGACAGGAGCCTACGAGCAGTACTTC.

The rearrangement joins TRBV27 to TRBJ1-5; 10 bases are a match to TRBD1. The CDR3 is 14 residues long. The germline CDR1 and CDR2 sequences are MNHEY and SMNVEV (reference sequence). Trimming at V came to 6 bases and at J to 6 bases, leaving 5 bases not matched to a gene. The CDR3: CASRGQGISQPQHF. CDR3 nucleotide sequence: TGTGCCAGCAGGGGACAGGGGATTTCTCAGCCCCAGCATTTT.

This chain connects TRBV7-2 to TRBJ2-3; 16 positions agree with TRBD2. The CDR3 extends over 16 amino acids. The trim removed 5 bases at V and 6 bases at J, leaving 5 bases unmatched. Per the germline V gene, CDR1 is SGHTA and CDR2 is FQGNSA. This CDR3 is CASSPGLAGGYDTQYF. For the CDR3, the DNA is TGTGCCAGCAGCCCGGGACTAGCGGGAGGGTATGATACGCAGTATTTT.

The chain combines TRBV7-2 with TRBJ2-1; 7 nucleotides align to TRBD2. CDR3 length: 15 residues. V lost 5 bases and J lost 4; bases outside the gene matches: 8. In germline, CDR1 is SGHTA, CDR2 FQGNSA. CDR3 sequence (DNA): TGTGCCAGCAGCATAGGACTAGTGGGTTACAATGAGCAGTTCTTC. Encoded protein: CASSIGLVGYNEQFF.

V usage is TRBV4-3 and J usage is TRBJ1-4; D is undetermined. The CDR3 contains 13 residues. Germline values: CDR1 LGHNA, CDR2 YSLEER. The ends were cut back, 4 bases at V and 7 bases at J, with 10 bases in the middle. For the CDR3, the DNA is TGCGCCAGCAGCCTGGGGTTCGGTGAAAAACTGTTTTTT. Its protein is CASSLGFGEKLFF.